The subject of this entry is one T cell receptor beta chain. The antigen remains undetermined. The data stem from a study of CD8 T cells in Susac syndrome. Reverse transcription of 0.5 to 1 ug RNA used random hexamers. Across 54 Vbeta and 13 Jbeta, TCR beta CDR3 was amplified with immunoSEQ multiplex PCR. TCRdb called the immunoSEQ multiplex PCR reads again in MiXCR, with one record for every CDR3 protein. The sample holds about 430,000 distinct CDR3 sequences; 75% to 90% are singletons and the top ten take approximately 0.12%. The CDR3 length is 13 residues. Germline CDR1 and CDR2: GTSNPN and SVGIG (reference sequence). Trimming cost V 5 bases and J 2 bases; bases outside gene matches: 4. Broader study findings: The study's TCR sequencing and HLA analysis drew on a certain number of individuals. That number was acknowledged as relatively small.

Sequencing targeted TCR beta in T cells from blood (CD8+ and CD4+). The authors negatively isolated CD8+ and CD4+ T cells and FACS-enriched TEMRA cells. The sample comprised CD8+ T cells from PBMCs. The receptor was isolated from a human donor with multiple sclerosis. V is TRBV30 and J is TRBJ2-5; 8 nucleotides agree with TRBD1. The CDR3 DNA is TGTGCCTGGGGGACAGGAAGGCAAGAGACCCAGTACTTC. Amino acids: CAWGTGRQETQYF. Complete variable domain (other parts from reference TRBV30 and TRBJ2-5): SQTIHQWPATLVQPVGSPLSLECTVEGTSNPNLYWYRQAAGRGLQLLFYSVGIGQISSEVPQNLSASRPQDRQFILSSKKLLLSDSGFYLCAWGTGRQETQYFGPGTRLLVL.